There are a few counts of the clone carrying this TCR beta chain. Its target is unknown. This record belongs to a study of T cells in Graves' hyperthyroidism and ophthalmopathy. Study summary: It was at initial diagnosis, before any treatment, that peripheral blood was collected.

The CDR3 covers 16 residues. V was trimmed by 4 bases and J by 0 bases, leaving 13 bases between them. Germline V lookup: CDR1 LGHNA, CDR2 YSLEER. Used for diagnoses were clinical symptoms, serum thyroxine and TRAb, thyroid ultrasound and orbital computed tomography. What was amplified from RNA transcripts were TCR beta CDR3 regions. HTBI primers were the set used in a first-round RT-PCR of the TCR CDR3. Each CDR3 protein gets one entry after TCRdb re-called the multiplex PCR reads with MiXCR. The sample lists a few hundred thousand distinct CDR3 sequences; roughly 14% were seen once. General study findings and limits: Most expanded thyroid clonotypes above 0.001 also appeared in blood.

The rearrangement uses TRBV4-3 and TRBJ2-1; D perhaps matches TRBD1 (5 bases). This receptor was identified in a woman under 40 with Graves' hyperthyroidism. Sample: blood. DNA for the CDR3: TGCGCCAGCAGCCGGGCCACAGGAGACTCCTACAATGAGCAGTTCTTC. Translation gives CASSRATGDSYNEQFF.